The clone carrying this T cell receptor (beta chain) was picked up many times. Its antigen is unknown. Time point denoted: persistent/refractory GD, antithyroid drugs over 5 years with positive TRAb. Extracted PBMC RNA gave rise to the TCR library. V was pared by 5 bases and J by 0 bases, with 15 bases between. In germline, CDR1 is SGHKS, CDR2 YYEKEE (reference sequence). This CDR3 region has 16 residues. This record belongs to a study of regulatory T cells in long-lasting Graves disease. The study's findings and limits: TRBV28 was favored in persistent disease, as were TRBJ1-2 and TRBJ2-5.

HTBI primers from iRepertoire and Arm-PCR of CDR3 regions yielded the TCR beta libraries. Each CDR3 protein is one row after TCRdb ran MiXCR on the multiplex PCR reads. The sample holds 400,000 to 500,000 distinct CDR3 sequences, roughly 20% seen once. This sequence originates from a female donor with Graves disease. The J gene is TRBJ1-5, the V gene TRBV5-5; D call uncertain. The source was peripheral blood mononuclear cells (PBMCs), collected when the disease was refractory, from a patient treated with antithyroid drugs. This chain's CDR3 is CASSLPRADSNQPQHF. CDR3 nucleotides: TGTGCCAGCAGTCTCCCCCGAGCAGATAGCAATCAGCCCCAGCATTTT.